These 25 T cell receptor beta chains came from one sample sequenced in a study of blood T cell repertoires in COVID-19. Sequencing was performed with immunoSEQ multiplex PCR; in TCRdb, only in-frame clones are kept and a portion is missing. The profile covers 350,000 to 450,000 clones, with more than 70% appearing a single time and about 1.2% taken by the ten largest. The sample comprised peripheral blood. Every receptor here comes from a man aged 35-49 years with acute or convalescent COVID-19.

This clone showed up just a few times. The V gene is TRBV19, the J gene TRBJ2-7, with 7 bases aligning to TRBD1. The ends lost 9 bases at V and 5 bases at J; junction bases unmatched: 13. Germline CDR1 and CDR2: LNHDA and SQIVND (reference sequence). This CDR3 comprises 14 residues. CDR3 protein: CASTPRQGSHEQYF. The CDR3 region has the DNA TGTGCCAGCACCCCACGACAGGGTTCCCACGAGCAGTACTTC.

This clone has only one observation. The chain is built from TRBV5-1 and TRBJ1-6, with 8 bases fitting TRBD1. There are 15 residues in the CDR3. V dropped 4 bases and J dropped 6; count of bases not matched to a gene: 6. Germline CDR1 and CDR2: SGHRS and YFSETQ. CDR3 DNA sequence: TGCGCCAGCAGCACGGGACAGGAGCCTAATTCACCCCTCCACTTT. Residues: CASSTGQEPNSPLHF.

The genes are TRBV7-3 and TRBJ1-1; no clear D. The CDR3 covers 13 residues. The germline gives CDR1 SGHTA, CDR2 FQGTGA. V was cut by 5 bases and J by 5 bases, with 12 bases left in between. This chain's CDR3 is CASSAGMSTEAFF. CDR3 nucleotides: TGTGCCAGCAGCGCTGGCATGTCGACTGAAGCTTTCTTT.

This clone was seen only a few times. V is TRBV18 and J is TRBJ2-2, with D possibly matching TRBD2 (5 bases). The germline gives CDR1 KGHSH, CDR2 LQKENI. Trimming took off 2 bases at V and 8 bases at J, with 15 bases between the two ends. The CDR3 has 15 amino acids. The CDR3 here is CASSPTETGRGELFF. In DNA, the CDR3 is TGTGCCAGCTCACCAACTGAGACGGGAAGAGGGGAGCTGTTTTTT.

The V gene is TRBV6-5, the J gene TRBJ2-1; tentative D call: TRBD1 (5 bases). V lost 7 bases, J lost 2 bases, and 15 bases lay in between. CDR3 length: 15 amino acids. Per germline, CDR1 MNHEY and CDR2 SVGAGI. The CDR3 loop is CASTQRVGAYNEQFF. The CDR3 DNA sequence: TGTGCCAGCACCCAAAGGGTAGGGGCCTACAATGAGCAGTTCTTC.

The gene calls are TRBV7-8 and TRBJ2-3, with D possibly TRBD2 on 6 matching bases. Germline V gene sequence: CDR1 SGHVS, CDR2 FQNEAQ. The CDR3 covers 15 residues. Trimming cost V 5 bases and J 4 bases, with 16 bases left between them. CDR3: CASSPTGGIADTQYF. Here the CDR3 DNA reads TGTGCCAGCAGCCCGACGGGCGGGATTGCAGATACGCAGTATTTT.

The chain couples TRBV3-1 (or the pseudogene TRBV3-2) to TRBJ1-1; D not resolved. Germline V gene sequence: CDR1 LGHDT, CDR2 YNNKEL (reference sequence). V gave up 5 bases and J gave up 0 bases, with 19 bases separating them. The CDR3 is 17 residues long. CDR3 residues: CASSRSEGALMNTEAFF. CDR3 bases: TGTGCCAGCAGCAGGAGTGAGGGTGCTCTCATGAACACTGAAGCTTTCTTT.

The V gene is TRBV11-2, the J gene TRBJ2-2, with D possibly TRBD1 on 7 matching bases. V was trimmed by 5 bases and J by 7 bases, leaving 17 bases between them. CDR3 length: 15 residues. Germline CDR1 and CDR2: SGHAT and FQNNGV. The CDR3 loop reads CASSTRQGGVGELFF. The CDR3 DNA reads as TGTGCCAGCAGCACCCGACAGGGCGGGGTCGGGGAGCTGTTTTTT.

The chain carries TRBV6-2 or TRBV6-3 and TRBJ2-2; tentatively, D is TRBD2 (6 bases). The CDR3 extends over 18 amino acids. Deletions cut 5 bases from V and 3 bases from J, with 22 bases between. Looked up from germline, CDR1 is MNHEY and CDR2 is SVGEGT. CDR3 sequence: CASSQGTETMYYTGELFF. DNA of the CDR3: TGTGCCAGCAGTCAAGGGACTGAGACCATGTATTACACCGGGGAGCTGTTTTTT.

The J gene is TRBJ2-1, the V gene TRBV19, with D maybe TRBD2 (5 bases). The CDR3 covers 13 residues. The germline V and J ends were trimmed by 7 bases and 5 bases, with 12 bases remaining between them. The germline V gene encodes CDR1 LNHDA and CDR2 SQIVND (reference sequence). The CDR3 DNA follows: TGTGCCAGTACTACGGGGTGGGACAATGAGCAGTTCTTC. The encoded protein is CASTTGWDNEQFF.

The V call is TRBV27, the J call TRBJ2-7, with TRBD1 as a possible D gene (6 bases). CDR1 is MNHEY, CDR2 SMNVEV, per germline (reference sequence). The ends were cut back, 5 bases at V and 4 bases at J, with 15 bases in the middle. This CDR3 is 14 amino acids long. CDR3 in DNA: TGTGCCAGCAGTCTCTTACAGGGAAGGTACGAGCAGTACTTC. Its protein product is CASSLLQGRYEQYF.

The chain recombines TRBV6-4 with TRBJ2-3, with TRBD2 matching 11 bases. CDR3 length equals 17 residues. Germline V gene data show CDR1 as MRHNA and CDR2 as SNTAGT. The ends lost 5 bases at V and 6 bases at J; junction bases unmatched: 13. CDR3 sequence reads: CASSPGTSGGGRDTQYF. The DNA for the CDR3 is TGTGCCAGCAGTCCAGGGACTAGCGGTGGAGGAAGGGATACGCAGTATTTT.

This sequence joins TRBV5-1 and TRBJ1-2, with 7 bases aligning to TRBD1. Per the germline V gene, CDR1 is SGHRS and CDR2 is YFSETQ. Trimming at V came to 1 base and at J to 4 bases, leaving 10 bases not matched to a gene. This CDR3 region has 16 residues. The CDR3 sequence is CASSLTTGTVTYGYTF. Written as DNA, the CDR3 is TGCGCCAGCAGCTTGACCACCGGGACAGTTACCTATGGCTACACCTTC. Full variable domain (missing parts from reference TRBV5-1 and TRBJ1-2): KAGVTQTPRYLIKTRGQQVTLSCSPISGHRSVSWYQQTPGQGLQFLFEYFSETQRNKGNFPGRFSGRQFSNSRSEMNVSTLELGDSALYLCASSLTTGTVTYGYTFGSGTRLTVV.

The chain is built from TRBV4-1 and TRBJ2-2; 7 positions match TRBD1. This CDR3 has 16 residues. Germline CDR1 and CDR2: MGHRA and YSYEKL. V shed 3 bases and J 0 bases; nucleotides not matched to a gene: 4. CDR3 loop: CASSQVGTANTGELFF. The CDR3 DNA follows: TGCGCCAGCAGCCAGGTCGGGACAGCGAACACCGGGGAGCTGTTTTTT.

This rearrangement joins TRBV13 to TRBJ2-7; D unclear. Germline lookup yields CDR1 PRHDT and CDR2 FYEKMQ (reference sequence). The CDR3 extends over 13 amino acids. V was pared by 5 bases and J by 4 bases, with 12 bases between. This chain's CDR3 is CASSPSTGYEQYF. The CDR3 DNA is TGTGCCAGCAGCCCCTCGACTGGTTACGAGCAGTACTTC.

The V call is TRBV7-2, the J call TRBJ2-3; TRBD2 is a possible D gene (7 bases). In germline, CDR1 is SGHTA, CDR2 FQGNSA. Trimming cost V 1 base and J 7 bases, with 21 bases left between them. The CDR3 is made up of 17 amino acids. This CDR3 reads CASSLELGGGTAHTQYF. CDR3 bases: TGTGCCAGCAGCTTAGAGCTGGGGGGGGGCACCGCTCATACGCAGTATTTT.

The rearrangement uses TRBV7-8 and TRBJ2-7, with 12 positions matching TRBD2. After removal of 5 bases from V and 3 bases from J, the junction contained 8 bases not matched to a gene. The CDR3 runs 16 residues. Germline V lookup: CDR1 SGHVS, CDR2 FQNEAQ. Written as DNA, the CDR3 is TGTGCCAGCAGCCAACCTGGACTAGCGGGAAGCTACGAGCAGTACTTC. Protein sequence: CASSQPGLAGSYEQYF.

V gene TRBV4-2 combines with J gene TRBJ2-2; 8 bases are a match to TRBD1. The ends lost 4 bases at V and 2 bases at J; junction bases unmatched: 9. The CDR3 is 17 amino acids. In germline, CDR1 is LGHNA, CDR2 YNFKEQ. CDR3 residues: CASSLTSGTGNTGELFF. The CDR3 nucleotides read TGTGCCAGCAGCCTCACCTCCGGGACAGGCAACACCGGGGAGCTGTTTTTT.

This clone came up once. The CDR3 protein is CASSYSGTGHEQPQHF. The DNA for the CDR3 is TGTGCCAGCAGTTACTCGGGGACAGGTCATGAACAGCCCCAGCATTTT. The rearrangement uses TRBV6-6 and TRBJ1-5; 8 nucleotides match TRBD1. The CDR3 covers 16 residues. The germline V gene encodes CDR1 MNHNY and CDR2 SVGAGI (reference sequence). Trimming took 0 bases from V and 7 from J; bases not matched to a gene: 8.

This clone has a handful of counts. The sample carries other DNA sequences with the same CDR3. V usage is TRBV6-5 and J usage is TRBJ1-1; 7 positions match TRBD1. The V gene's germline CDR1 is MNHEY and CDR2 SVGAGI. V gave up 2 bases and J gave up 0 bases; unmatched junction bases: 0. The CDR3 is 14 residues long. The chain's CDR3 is CASSYRGLNTEAFF. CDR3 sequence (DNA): TGTGCCAGCAGTTACAGGGGGCTGAACACTGAAGCTTTCTTT.

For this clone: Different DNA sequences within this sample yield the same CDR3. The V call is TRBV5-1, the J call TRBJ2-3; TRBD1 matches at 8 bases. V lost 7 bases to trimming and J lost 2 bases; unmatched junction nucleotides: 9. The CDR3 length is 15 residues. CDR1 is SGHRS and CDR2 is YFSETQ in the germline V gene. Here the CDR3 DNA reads TGCGCCAGCTCCCTCGACAGGGGAGACACAGATACGCAGTATTTT. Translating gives CASSLDRGDTDTQYF. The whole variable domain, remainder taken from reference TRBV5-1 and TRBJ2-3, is KAGVTQTPRYLIKTRGQQVTLSCSPISGHRSVSWYQQTPGQGLQFLFEYFSETQRNKGNFPGRFSGRQFSNSRSEMNVSTLELGDSALYLCASSLDRGDTDTQYFGPGTRLTVL.

The chain's CDR3 is CASTTDSGRDEQYF. CDR3 DNA sequence: TGTGCCAGCACCACGGATAGCGGGAGGGACGAGCAGTACTTC. The rearrangement uses TRBV2 and TRBJ2-7; 11 nucleotides line up with TRBD2. Germline CDR1 and CDR2: SNHLY and FYNNEI. V was clipped by 7 bases and J by 5 bases; unmatched bases: 7. The length of the CDR3 is 14 residues.

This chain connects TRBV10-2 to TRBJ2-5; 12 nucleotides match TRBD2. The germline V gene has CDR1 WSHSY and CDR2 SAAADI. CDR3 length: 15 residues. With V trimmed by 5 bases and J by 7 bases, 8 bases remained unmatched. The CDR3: CASSRTSGAGWTQYF. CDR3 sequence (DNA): TGCGCCAGCAGTCGGACTAGCGGGGCCGGGTGGACCCAGTACTTC.

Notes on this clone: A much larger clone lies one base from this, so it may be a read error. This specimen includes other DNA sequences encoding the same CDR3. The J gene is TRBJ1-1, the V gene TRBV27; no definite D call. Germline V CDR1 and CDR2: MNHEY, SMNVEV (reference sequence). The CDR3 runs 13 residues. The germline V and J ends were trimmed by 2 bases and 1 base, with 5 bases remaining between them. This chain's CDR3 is CASSLGPNTEAFF. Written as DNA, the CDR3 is TGTGCCAGCAGTTTAGGCCCGAACACTGAAGCTTTCTTT.

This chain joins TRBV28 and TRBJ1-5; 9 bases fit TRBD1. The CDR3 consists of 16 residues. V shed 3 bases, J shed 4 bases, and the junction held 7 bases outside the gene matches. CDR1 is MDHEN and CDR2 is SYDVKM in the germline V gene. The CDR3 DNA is TGTGCCAGCAGTTTGGACACAGGGGGCCGGAATCAGCCCCAGCATTTT. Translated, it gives CASSLDTGGRNQPQHF.